The T cell receptor (beta chain) under discussion was sequenced for a study of cytomegalovirus exposure and HLA in healthy donors. Notes on this clone: Its antigen remains unidentified.

Germline-derived CDR1 and CDR2 are MNHEY and SVGAGI. This CDR3 has 16 amino acids. The ends lost 2 bases at V and 9 bases at J; junction bases unmatched: 12. The PCR ran on 60 Vbeta and 13 Jbeta primers. The data were produced by immunoSEQ multiplex PCR, yet TCRdb's version contains in-frame clones alone and is incomplete. The table lists 90,000 to 120,000 clones, over 70% of them singletons, with more than 2% in the top ten. Study-wide results and caveats: For cytomegalovirus status, the classifier reportedly gave diagnoses with high specificity and sensitivity.

The receptor was isolated from a man aged 25 to 45 in good health and CMV-seronegative. The sequenced material came from PBMCs. The chain combines TRBV6-5 with TRBJ2-1; 8 positions agree with TRBD2. In DNA, the CDR3 is TGTGCCAGCAGTTACGGCGGGGGGAGAGGCATCCCTGAGCAGTTCTTC. Residues: CASSYGGGRGIPEQFF.